This entry features one TCR beta chain sequence. This sample stems from a study of blood T cells in healthy people across ages. A second roughly 6 to 11 cycle PCR used barcoded and J-beta primers. TCRdb re-called the 5' RACE reads with MiXCR, one entry per CDR3 protein. The sample consists of more than 1,400,000 distinct CDR3 sequences, 35% to 45% of them appearing once. Trimming removed 0 bases at V and 0 bases at J, with 9 bases between. Germline V gives CDR1 MGHRA, CDR2 YSYEKL. This CDR3 has 15 amino acids. The sequence was collected from a woman between 18 and 29 years old in good health. Sequencing used blood. The V call is TRBV4-1, the J call TRBJ2-7; D is unresolved. CDR3 coding DNA: TGCGCCAGCAGCCAAGATCAGCAGAGCTCCTACGAGCAGTACTTC. Translating gives CASSQDQQSSYEQYF.